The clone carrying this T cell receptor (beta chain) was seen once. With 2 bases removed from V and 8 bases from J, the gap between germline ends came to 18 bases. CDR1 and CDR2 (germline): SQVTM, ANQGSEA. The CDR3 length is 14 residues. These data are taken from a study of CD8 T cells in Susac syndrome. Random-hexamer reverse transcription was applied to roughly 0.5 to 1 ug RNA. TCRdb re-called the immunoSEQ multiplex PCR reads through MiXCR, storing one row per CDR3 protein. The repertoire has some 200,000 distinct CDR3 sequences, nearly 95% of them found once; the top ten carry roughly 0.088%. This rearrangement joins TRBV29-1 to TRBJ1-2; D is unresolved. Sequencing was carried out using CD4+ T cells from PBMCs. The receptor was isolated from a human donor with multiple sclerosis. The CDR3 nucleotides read TGCAGCGTTGAATTCGGTATTAGGGCGGGAGGCTACACCTTC. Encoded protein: CSVEFGIRAGGYTF. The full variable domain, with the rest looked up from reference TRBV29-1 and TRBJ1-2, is SAVISQKPSRDICQRGTSLTIQCQVDSQVTMMFWYRQQPGQSLTLIATANQGSEATYESGFVIDKFPISRPNLTFSTLTVSNMSPEDSSIYLCSVEFGIRAGGYTFGSGTRLTVV.